This T cell receptor beta chain was sequenced for a study of relationships among human T cell subsets (TCRdb year 2010). The study in broad terms: Eight distinct blood T cell populations were sequenced: pan T, CD8 cytotoxic, regulatory, Th1, Th2, naive plus transitional, activated and memory cells. What the research found in general, with its limitations: A CD4+CD8+ double-positive population could not be ruled out by the bead-based sorting. While more than 60% of CD8+ cytotoxic sequences came from clones with more than 100 reads, the regulatory and Th2 subsets had few clones of that kind. Substantial sharing of CDR3s among Th1, Th2 and regulatory T cells was interpreted as suggestive of stochastic cell fate choices. V, D and J usage, CDR3 length and N-nucleotide additions showed no statistically significant differences among the seven subsets.

Concerning this clonotype itself: Its cognate antigen has yet to be identified. Sequence at one end of the junction differs from germline and may be a read error.

Library method: multiplex PCR. The run used a 454 GS FLX. Semiquantitative ARM-PCR was used to amplify the TCR alpha and beta CDR3 regions from mRNA. ARM-PCR used tagged nested gene-specific primers, after which communal superprimers carried out exponential amplification. Exonuclease was used to remove the nested primers before the first-round PCR products went through the second amplification round. The amplicons were sequenced on the 454 platform, a system that can rapidly sequence millions of DNA fragments without cloning bias. An effective read was defined as a read mappable to both V and J germline segments. The paper's data handling went like this. IRmap was used to assign reads to germline V, D and J segments, relying on pyromap, a Smith-Waterman modification adapted to 454 sequencing errors. To filter D-beta assignments, cutoffs were set at the 99th percentile of the alignment scores obtained from simulated random sequences. CDR3 was defined as the amino acids between the conserved V-segment Y[YFLI]C motif and the J-segment [FW]GXGT motif. A compound Poisson process model, previously applied to large-scale EST data, was used to estimate repertoire diversity. A cross-contamination detection procedure was applied to argue against sample contamination as the source of shared CDR3s. Using fastp trimming at Q25 and MiXCR clonotype assembly, TCRdb reanalyzed the public sequencing data and kept in-frame beta chains. Here each entry gathers all rows of one CDR3 protein and keeps the most common genes and DNA. These V and J calls rely on TCRdb rather than the paper's analysis. Recorded for this sample are about 5,000 distinct CDR3 sequences; less than 80% of them occurred a single time. Of the sample, 57% is held by the ten largest clones.

For isolation of CD8+ cytotoxic T cells, negative selection was performed with anti-CD4 multisort beads, and positive selection with anti-CD8 beads was then performed. To isolate the T cell subsets, Miltenyi superparamagnetic beads coated with subset-specific monoclonal antibodies were used. Peripheral blood was used as the source from which all T cell populations were isolated. Whole blood was subjected to Ficoll separation to obtain mononuclear cells, from which monocytes were subsequently depleted using anti-CD14 microbeads. Isolated cell populations were immediately resuspended in RNAprotect reagent. The CDR3 starts with the cysteine, ends with the phenylalanine, and has 13 residues. The read is trimmed to its CDR3 DNA, 39 bases read in frame from base 1. CDR1 and CDR2 are read off the germline V gene as MDHEN and SYDVKM.

The source is a man aged 35-49 years in good health. This receptor chain uses TRBV28 and TRBJ2-5, and perhaps TRBD2 as D gene, on 5 matching bases. Sequences were obtained from CD8+ T cells sorted from blood. The CDR3 region reads CASSLDREEIQYF. The DNA reads as follows: TGTGCCAGCAGTTTAGACCGGGAAGAGATCCAGTACTTC.